The sequence of this T cell receptor (beta chain) was determined in a study of CD8+CD57+ T cells in acquired aplastic anemia (dated by TCRdb to between 2018 and 2020). Describing the broader study: A mean of 3.2 ug of DNA, ranging from about 0.2 to 27.4 ug, was extracted from sorted CD4+ and CD8+ cells. An average of roughly 10 million reads for CD4+ cells and 11.0 million reads for CD8+ cells was obtained from healthy donor samples. Study-wide findings and limitations: Around 28 CD8+ CDR3 sequences were found to be shared between patients and controls, but these sequences appeared to be highly expressed in patients and within the immunodominant clones of the patients. Between patients and healthy controls, no significant difference in CD8+ Simpson's diversity was found (P=0.060).

From the cysteine up to the phenylalanine, the CDR3 has a length of 17 residues. Of the read, only the CDR3 DNA is kept; its 51 bases are in frame from base 1. The germline V gene (reference sequence) sets CDR1 to SEHNR and CDR2 to FQNEAQ. Trimmed from V: 5 bases; trimmed from J: 9 bases; junction bases lacking a gene match: 12. TCR beta VDJ combination and CDR3 sequence profiling used genomic DNA as the template. An Illumina HiSeq 2000 was the platform used for TCR repertoire sequencing. In the original analysis: TRBV/TRBJ rearrangement plots, CDR3 size and DJ length profiles, and Simpson's diversity index were used to assess repertoires. The most abundant DNA sequence in the deep sequencing data was defined as the immunodominant clone. CDR3 amino acid sequences were checked for sharing between subjects and were compared against published repertoires and the VDJdb database. TCRdb reanalyzed the raw reads on its own, using fastp at Q25 for trimming and MiXCR for clone calling, and kept in-frame beta chains. CDR3 protein sequences are deduplicated, and each keeps its most common genes and DNA. TCRdb's processing, not the authors', yielded these V and J calls. For this sample the table gives around 180,000 distinct CDR3 sequences, of which 55% to 80% were detected only once. The ten biggest clones cover about 41% of the sample.

Concerning this clonotype itself: Its antigen is not yet known. The input lacks base qualities; no much larger clone sits a single base away.

In this study, sorted CD4+ and CD8+ T cells from the blood of healthy subjects and of severe aplastic anemia patients had their TCR repertoires deep-sequenced. Ficoll-Paque density gradient centrifugation was used to isolate peripheral blood mononuclear cells. Before DNA extraction, CD4+ and CD8+ T cells were sorted by FACS or by magnetic beads. The sequencing input was sorted CD4+, CD8+, or CD8+CD57+ T cells (not recorded which) from PBMCs. Recombination joined TRBV7-9 with TRBJ2-3, with TRBD2 identical over 15 junction bases. This TCR was sampled from a human donor in good health. CDR3 protein: CASSLRTSGRAEETQYF. The DNA sequence follows: TGTGCCAGCAGCCTCCGGACTAGCGGGAGGGCAGAGGAGACGCAGTATTTT.